Listed below are T cell receptor beta chains from one sample, sequenced in a study of vaccination and CD4 T cells after COVID-19. Using its own MiXCR run on the PCR reads, TCRdb lists one record per CDR3 protein. The sample holds around 2,400 distinct CDR3 sequences, 30% to 35% seen once. These receptors' antigens are unknown. The sample taken for sequencing was CD4+ T cells from blood, cultured in vitro. The source of these receptors is a human donor who had recovered from COVID-19. CDR3s include the opening cysteine and the closing phenylalanine or tryptophan. The order of the fields is J gene, D gene, clone size, V gene, CDR3 protein, CDR3 DNA. The D gene is left open where the match is weak. Expanded clones get a size class; other rows say once, few or many, or leave the size out.

TRBJ2-3,NA,NA,TRBV24-1,CATSDNRGTRDTQYF,TGTGCCACCAGTGATAATAGGGGGACGAGGGATACGCAGTATTTT
TRBJ2-7,TRBD2,medium-sized,TRBV5-5,CASSLTSGGSYEQYF,TGTGCCAGCAGTCTAACTAGCGGGGGTTCCTACGAGCAGTACTTC
TRBJ1-1,TRBD1,NA,TRBV11-3,CASSLGGTGRNTEAFF,TGTGCCAGCAGCTTAGGAGGGACAGGACGGAACACTGAAGCTTTCTTT
TRBJ2-7,NA,NA,TRBV25-1,CASRTSGSYEQYF,TGTGCCAGCAGGACTAGTGGGTCCTACGAGCAGTACTTC
TRBJ2-4,NA,NA,TRBV6-1,CASGTPGAKNIQYF,TGTGCCAGCGGTACTCCGGGGGCCAAAAACATTCAGTACTTC
TRBJ1-1,TRBD1,NA,TRBV6-1,CATLITGGTEAFF,TGTGCCACCCTAATCACAGGGGGCACTGAAGCTTTCTTT
TRBJ2-3,NA,medium-sized,TRBV9,CASSVDTDRGDTQYF,TGTGCCAGCAGCGTAGACACAGACAGAGGAGATACGCAGTATTTT
TRBJ1-2,TRBD1,NA,TRBV20-1,CSASDRGYGYTF,TGCAGTGCTTCGGACAGGGGCTATGGCTACACCTTC
TRBJ2-3,NA,NA,TRBV4-1,CASSQDYGTALTDTQYF,TGCGCCAGCAGCCAAGATTACGGGACTGCTCTCACAGATACGCAGTATTTT
TRBJ1-3,TRBD1,NA,TRBV24-1,CATSGGDRSSGNTIYF,TGTGCCACCAGCGGGGGGGACAGGAGCTCTGGAAACACCATATATTTT
TRBJ1-3,NA,NA,TRBV24-1,CATKKGSGNTIYF,TGTGCCACCAAGAAGGGTTCTGGAAACACCATATATTTT
TRBJ2-3,NA,few,TRBV7-2,CASSPGGGTDTQYF,TGTGCCAGCAGCCCAGGAGGTGGCACAGATACGCAGTATTTT
TRBJ1-3,NA,NA,TRBV24-1,CAAPPGDGRNTIYF,TGTGCCGCTCCCCCCGGGGACGGCAGAAACACCATATATTTT
TRBJ1-2,NA,few,TRBV12-3/TRBV12-4,CAILSNNTRGYTF,TGTGCCATCCTTTCAAACAATACCAGAGGTTACACCTTC
TRBJ1-2,NA,few,TRBV7-2,CASSLGGQGTRYGYTF,TGTGCCAGCAGCTTAGGGGGTCAGGGAACCCGATATGGCTACACCTTC